One sample yielded the 5 T cell receptor beta chains listed below, sequenced in a study of fetal regulatory T cell absence and autoimmunity. Generated by immunoSEQ multiplex PCR, the TCRdb table keeps only in-frame clones and is missing some. Found here are some 87,000 clones, around 72% of them singletons; the top ten hold just under 2%. Sequencing input: pancreas tissue. Receptor source: a male donor with IPEX syndrome.

The chain links TRBV18 to TRBJ2-2; no reliable D call. Trimming cost V 1 base and J 0 bases, with 9 bases left between them. CDR1 is KGHSH, CDR2 LQKENI, per germline. The CDR3 loop spans 16 amino acids. CDR3 amino acids: CASSPLGGANTGELFF. CDR3 nucleotide sequence: TGTGCCAGCTCACCACTCGGCGGAGCGAACACCGGGGAGCTGTTTTTT.

V and J are TRBV6-1 and TRBJ2-1; D is possibly TRBD1 (7 bases). The germline V gene encodes CDR1 MNHNS and CDR2 SASEGT. This CDR3 region has 18 residues. Trimming took 0 bases from V and 4 from J, leaving 19 bases between them. The CDR3 sequence: CASSEASDRWSGYNEQFF. The CDR3 nucleotides are TGTGCCAGCAGTGAAGCGTCGGACAGGTGGAGCGGGTACAATGAGCAGTTCTTC.

The chain is built from TRBV19 and TRBJ2-5, with TRBD2 matching 8 bases. This CDR3 has 15 residues. Looked up from germline, CDR1 is LNHDA and CDR2 is SQIVND (reference sequence). V shed 1 base and J 4 bases; nucleotides not matched to a gene: 5. The CDR3 protein is CASSIGGLAGETQYF. The CDR3 coding sequence is TGTGCCAGTAGTATAGGAGGGCTAGCGGGAGAGACCCAGTACTTC.

Only a few counts were recorded for this clone. This CDR3 is CASSTGTEAFF. Written as DNA, the CDR3 is TGTGCCAGCAGCACAGGGACCGAAGCTTTCTTT. The chain carries TRBV7-9 and TRBJ1-1, with D tentatively TRBD1 (6 bases). V lost 5 bases and J lost 8, with 9 bases in between. The length of the CDR3 is 11 residues. The V gene's germline CDR1 is SEHNR and CDR2 FQNEAQ (reference sequence).

The V gene is TRBV4-1, the J gene TRBJ2-1, with 9 nucleotides matching TRBD2. The CDR3 contains 16 residues. With 0 bases clipped from V and 7 bases from J, the junction kept 7 bases outside the gene matches. Germline CDR1 and CDR2: MGHRA and YSYEKL. CDR3 DNA: TGCGCCAGCAGCCAAGAGCGGGGGGGCCCGTGGAATGAGCAGTTCTTC. Its protein product is CASSQERGGPWNEQFF.